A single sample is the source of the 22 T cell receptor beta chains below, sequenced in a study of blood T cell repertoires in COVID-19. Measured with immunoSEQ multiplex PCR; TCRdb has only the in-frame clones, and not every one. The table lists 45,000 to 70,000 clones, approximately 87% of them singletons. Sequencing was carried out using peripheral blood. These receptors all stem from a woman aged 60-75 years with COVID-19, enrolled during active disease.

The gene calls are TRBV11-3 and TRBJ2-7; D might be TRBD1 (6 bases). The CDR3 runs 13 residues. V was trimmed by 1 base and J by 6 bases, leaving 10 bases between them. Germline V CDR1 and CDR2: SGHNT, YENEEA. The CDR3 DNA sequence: TGTGCCAGCAGCTTAGTGGGGGCCACCGAGCAGTACTTC. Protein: CASSLVGATEQYF.

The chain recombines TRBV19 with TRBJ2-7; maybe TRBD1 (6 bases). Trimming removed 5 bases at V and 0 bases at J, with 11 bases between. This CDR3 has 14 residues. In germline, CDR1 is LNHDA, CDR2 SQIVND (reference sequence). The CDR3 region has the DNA TGTGCCAGTAGTCGGGCAGGGGTCTCCTACGAGCAGTACTTC. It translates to CASSRAGVSYEQYF.

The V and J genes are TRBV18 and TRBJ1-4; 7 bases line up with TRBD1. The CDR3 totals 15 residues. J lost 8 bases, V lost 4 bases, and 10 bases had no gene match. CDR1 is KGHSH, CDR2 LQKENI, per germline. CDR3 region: CASSRQGSAWEKLFF. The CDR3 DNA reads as TGTGCCAGCTCACGACAGGGCTCAGCATGGGAAAAACTGTTTTTT.

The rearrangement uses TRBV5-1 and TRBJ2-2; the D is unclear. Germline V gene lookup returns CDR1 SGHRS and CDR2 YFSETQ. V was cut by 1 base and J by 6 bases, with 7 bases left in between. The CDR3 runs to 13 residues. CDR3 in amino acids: CASSLSTAGELFF. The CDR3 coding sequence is TGCGCCAGCAGCTTGAGTACAGCCGGGGAGCTGTTTTTT.

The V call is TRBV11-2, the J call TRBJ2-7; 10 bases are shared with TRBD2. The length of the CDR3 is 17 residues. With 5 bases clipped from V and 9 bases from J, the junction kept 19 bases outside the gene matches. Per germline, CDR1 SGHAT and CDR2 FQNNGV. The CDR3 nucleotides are TGTGCCAGCAGCCCTATAGGTAGGCTAGCGGGAGCCCACGGGCAGTACTTC. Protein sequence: CASSPIGRLAGAHGQYF.

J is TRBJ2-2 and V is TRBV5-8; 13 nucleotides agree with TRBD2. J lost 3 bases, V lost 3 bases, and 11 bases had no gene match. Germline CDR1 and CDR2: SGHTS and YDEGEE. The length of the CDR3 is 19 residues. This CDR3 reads CASSYWTSGSSLYTGELFF. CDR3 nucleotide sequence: TGTGCCAGCAGCTATTGGACTAGCGGGAGTTCGCTTTACACCGGGGAGCTGTTTTTT. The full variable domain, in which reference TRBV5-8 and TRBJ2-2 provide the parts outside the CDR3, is EAGVTQSPTHLIKTRGQQATLRCSPISGHTSVYWYQQALGLGLQFLLWYDEGEERNRGNFPPRFSGRQFPNYSSELNVNALELEDSALYLCASSYWTSGSSLYTGELFFGEGSRLTVL.

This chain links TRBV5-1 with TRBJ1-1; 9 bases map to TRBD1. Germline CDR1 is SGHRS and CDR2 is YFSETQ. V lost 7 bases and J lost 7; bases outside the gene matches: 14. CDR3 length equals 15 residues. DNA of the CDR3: TGCGCCAGCCGAGGACAGGGGCCTAGGGTTGGTGAAGCTTTCTTT. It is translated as CASRGQGPRVGEAFF. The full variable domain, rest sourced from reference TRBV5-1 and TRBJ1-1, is KAGVTQTPRYLIKTRGQQVTLSCSPISGHRSVSWYQQTPGQGLQFLFEYFSETQRNKGNFPGRFSGRQFSNSRSEMNVSTLELGDSALYLCASRGQGPRVGEAFFGQGTRLTVV.

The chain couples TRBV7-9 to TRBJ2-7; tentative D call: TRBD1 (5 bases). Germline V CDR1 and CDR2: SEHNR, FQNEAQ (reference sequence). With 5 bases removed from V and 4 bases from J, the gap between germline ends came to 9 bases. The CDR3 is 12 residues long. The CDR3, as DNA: TGTGCCAGCAGCCCTAGACAGTACGAGCAGTACTTC. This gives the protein CASSPRQYEQYF.

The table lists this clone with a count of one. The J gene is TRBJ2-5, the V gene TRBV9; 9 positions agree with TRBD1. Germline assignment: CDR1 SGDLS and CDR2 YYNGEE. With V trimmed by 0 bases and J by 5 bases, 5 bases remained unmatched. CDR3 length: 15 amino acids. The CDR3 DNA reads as TGTGCCAGCAGCGTAGAACAGGGGGCCCTCGAGACCCAGTACTTC. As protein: CASSVEQGALETQYF.

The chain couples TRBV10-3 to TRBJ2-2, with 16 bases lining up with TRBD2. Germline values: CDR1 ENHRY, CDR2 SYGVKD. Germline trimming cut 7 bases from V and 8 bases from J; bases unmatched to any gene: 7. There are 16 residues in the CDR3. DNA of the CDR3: TGTGCCATCAACCGGGGACTAGCGGGAGGGGAAGGGGAGCTGTTTTTT. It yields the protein CAINRGLAGGEGELFF.

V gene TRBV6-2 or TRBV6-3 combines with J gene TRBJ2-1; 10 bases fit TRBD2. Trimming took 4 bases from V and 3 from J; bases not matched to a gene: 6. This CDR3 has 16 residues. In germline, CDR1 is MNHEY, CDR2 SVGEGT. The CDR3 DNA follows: TGTGCCAGCAGTTTCCCCGGGACTAGCGTCTACAATGAGCAGTTCTTC. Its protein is CASSFPGTSVYNEQFF.

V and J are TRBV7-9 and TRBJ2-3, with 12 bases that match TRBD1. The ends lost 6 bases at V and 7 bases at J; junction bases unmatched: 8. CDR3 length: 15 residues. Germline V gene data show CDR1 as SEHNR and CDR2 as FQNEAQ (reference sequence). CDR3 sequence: CASRTGTGGAYTQYF. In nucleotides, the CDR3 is TGTGCCAGCAGAACCGGGACAGGGGGCGCGTATACGCAGTATTTT.

CDR3 DNA sequence: TGTGCCAGCAGCCGTCTGGGGGGGGCCGGGACAGATACGCAGTATTTT. Its protein is CASSRLGGAGTDTQYF. V is TRBV5-4 and J is TRBJ2-3, with D perhaps TRBD2 (7 bases). Germline lookup yields CDR1 SGHNT and CDR2 YYREEE (reference sequence). The length of the CDR3 is 16 residues. Trimming left V 4 bases short and J 3 bases short, with 18 bases between.

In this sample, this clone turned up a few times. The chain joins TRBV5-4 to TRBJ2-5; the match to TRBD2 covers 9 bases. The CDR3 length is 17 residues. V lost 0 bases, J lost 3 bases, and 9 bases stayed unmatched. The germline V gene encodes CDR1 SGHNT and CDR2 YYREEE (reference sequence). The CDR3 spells CASSLANSAGGEETQYF. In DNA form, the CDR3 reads TGTGCCAGCAGCTTGGCCAACTCAGCGGGAGGCGAAGAGACCCAGTACTTC.

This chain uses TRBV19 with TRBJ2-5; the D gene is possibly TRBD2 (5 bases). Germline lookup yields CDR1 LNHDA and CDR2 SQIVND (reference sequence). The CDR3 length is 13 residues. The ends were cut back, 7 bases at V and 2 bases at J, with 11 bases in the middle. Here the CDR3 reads CASKRTHQETQYF. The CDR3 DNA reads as TGTGCCAGTAAGCGGACGCATCAAGAGACCCAGTACTTC.

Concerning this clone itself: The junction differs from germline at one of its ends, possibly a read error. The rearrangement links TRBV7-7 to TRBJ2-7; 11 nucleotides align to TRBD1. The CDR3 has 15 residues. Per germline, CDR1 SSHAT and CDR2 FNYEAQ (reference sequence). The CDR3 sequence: CASSSGQGDSYEQYF. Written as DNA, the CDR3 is TGTGCTAGCAGCTCGGGACAGGGGGATTCCTACGAGCAGTACTTC.

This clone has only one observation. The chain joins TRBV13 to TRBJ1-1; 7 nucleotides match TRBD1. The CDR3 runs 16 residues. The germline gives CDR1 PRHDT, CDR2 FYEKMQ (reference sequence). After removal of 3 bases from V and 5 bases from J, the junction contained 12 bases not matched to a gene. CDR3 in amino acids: CASSFFDRAVATEAFF. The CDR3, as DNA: TGTGCCAGCAGCTTTTTTGACAGGGCTGTTGCTACTGAAGCTTTCTTT.

The CDR3: CASRTSSGGQETQYF. The CDR3 DNA is TGTGCCAGCAGGACCTCTAGCGGGGGCCAAGAGACCCAGTACTTC. J is TRBJ2-5 and V is TRBV6-5; 10 bases match TRBD2. Germline trimming cut 6 bases from V and 1 base from J; bases unmatched to any gene: 5. The germline CDR1 and CDR2 sequences are MNHEY and SVGAGI. This CDR3 has 15 residues.

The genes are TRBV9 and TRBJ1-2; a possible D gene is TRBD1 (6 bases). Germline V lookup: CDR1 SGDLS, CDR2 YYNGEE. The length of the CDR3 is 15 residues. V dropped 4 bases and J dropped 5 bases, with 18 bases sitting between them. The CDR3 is CASSPRTAILYGYTF. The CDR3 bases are TGTGCCAGCAGCCCCCGGACAGCAATTCTATATGGCTACACCTTC.

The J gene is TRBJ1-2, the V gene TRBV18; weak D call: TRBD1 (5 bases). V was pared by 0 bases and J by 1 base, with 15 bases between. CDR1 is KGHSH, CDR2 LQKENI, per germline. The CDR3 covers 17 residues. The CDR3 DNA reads TGTGCCAGCTCACCACCGTCTGGGCAGGGAGGTAACTATGGCTACACCTTC. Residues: CASSPPSGQGGNYGYTF.

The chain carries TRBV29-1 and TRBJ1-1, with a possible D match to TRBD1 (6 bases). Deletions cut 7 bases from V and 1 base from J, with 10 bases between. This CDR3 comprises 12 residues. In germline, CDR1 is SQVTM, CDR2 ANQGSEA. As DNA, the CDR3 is TGCAGCGGAGACAGGTCGAACACTGAAGCTTTCTTT. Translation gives CSGDRSNTEAFF.

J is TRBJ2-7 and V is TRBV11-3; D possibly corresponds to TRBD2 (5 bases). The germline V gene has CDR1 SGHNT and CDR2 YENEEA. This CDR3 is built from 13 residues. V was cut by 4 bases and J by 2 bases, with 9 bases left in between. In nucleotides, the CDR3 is TGTGCCAGCAGCTACCGGACTCCCTACGAGCAGTACTTC. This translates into CASSYRTPYEQYF.